Given below is one TCR beta chain in context. TCRdb reprocessed the 5' RACE reads and reports one entry per CDR3 protein, with no DNA. The sample totals 150,000 to 200,000 distinct CDR3 sequences. The CDR3 is made up of 13 amino acids. Germline V gene lookup returns CDR1 SGHRS and CDR2 YFSETQ. This sample was taken from a study of monozygotic twins with inflammatory bowel disease. The receptor was isolated from a human donor with ulcerative colitis or Crohn's disease, or a healthy co-twin of an affected twin (not recorded which). The chain links TRBV5-1 to TRBJ2-7; TCRdb lists TRBD1, though no DNA is available to test this call. Sequences were obtained from blood. CDR3 sequence: CASSLRGAHEQYF.